Following are 25 T cell receptor beta chains from one sample sequenced in a study of T-cell memory formation after mild COVID-19. TCRdb re-called the 5' RACE reads through MiXCR, storing one row per CDR3 protein. The data show a few hundred thousand distinct CDR3 sequences, around 27% seen once. The sequencing sample was made of PBMCs or a T cell subset sorted from them (not recorded which). The receptor set was obtained from an adult woman who had mild COVID-19 (a few samples of this study predate the infection). Cell type and time point are not known.

This clonotype was seen more than once but under ten times. The chain recombines TRBV18 with TRBJ2-7, with 10 nucleotides matching TRBD1. With V trimmed by 6 bases and J by 5 bases, 4 bases remained unmatched. The CDR3 has 13 residues. Per the germline V gene, CDR1 is KGHSH and CDR2 is LQKENI. CDR3 in DNA: TGTGCCAGCTCGACAGGGGGCCTTGACGAGCAGTACTTC. Translation gives CASSTGGLDEQYF.

The V and J genes are TRBV5-5 and TRBJ1-3; no clear D. Germline V CDR1 and CDR2: SGHKS, YYEKEE (reference sequence). V gave up 0 bases and J gave up 2 bases, with 15 bases separating them. The CDR3 length is 17 residues. The CDR3 region has the DNA TGTGCCAGCAGCTTGGCCCGCGGCAGATCGACTGGAAACACCATATATTTT. Protein product: CASSLARGRSTGNTIYF.

This clonotype was observed a few times. The chain joins TRBV29-1 to TRBJ2-1, with D possibly TRBD1 on 5 matching bases. The CDR3 extends over 13 amino acids. V lost 4 bases to trimming and J lost 3 bases, with 10 bases between them. Looked up from germline, CDR1 is SQVTM and CDR2 is ANQGSEA. The CDR3 here is CSVAQGFYNEQFF. The CDR3 coding sequence is TGCAGCGTTGCTCAGGGATTCTACAATGAGCAGTTCTTC.

In this sample, this clonotype turned up a few times. The chain combines TRBV15 with TRBJ2-1; 9 bases fit TRBD2. CDR3 length: 17 residues. Germline trimming cut 0 bases from V and 6 bases from J; bases unmatched to any gene: 9. Germline CDR1 LNHNV, CDR2 YYDKDF (reference sequence). As DNA, the CDR3 is TGTGCCACCAGCAGAGATCCTCTCGCGGGAGGGCCCAATGAGCAGTTCTTC. It encodes CATSRDPLAGGPNEQFF. The full variable domain, in which reference TRBV15 and TRBJ2-1 provide the parts outside the CDR3, is DAMVIQNPRYQVTQFGKPVTLSCSQTLNHNVMYWYQQKSSQAPKLLFHYYDKDFNNEADTPDNFQSRRPNTSFCFLDIRSPGLGDTAMYLCATSRDPLAGGPNEQFFGPGTRLTVL.

The chain's CDR3 is CASSQEKLGQRHYEQYF. In nucleotides, the CDR3 is TGTGCCAGCAGCCAAGAAAAATTGGGACAGAGACACTACGAGCAGTACTTC. The rearrangement uses TRBV3-1 and TRBJ2-7, with TRBD1 matching 7 bases. This CDR3 comprises 17 residues. Germline CDR1 and CDR2: LGHDT and YNNKEL (reference sequence). Germline trimming cut 0 bases from V and 3 bases from J; bases unmatched to any gene: 11.

This clonotype was detected only a few times. This chain connects TRBV27 to TRBJ2-1, with 8 bases matching TRBD2. The V gene's germline CDR1 is MNHEY and CDR2 SMNVEV (reference sequence). This CDR3 contains 16 residues. The junction had 6 bases not matched to a gene; V was cut back by 5 bases and J by 0 bases. CDR3 protein: CASSPYSGNSYNEQFF. DNA of the CDR3: TGTGCCAGCAGTCCCTATAGCGGGAACTCCTACAATGAGCAGTTCTTC.

This clonotype was observed a few times. The chain is built from TRBV4-1 and TRBJ2-6; D gene unclear. The CDR3 covers 15 residues. CDR1 and CDR2 (germline): MGHRA, YSYEKL. Trimming removed 7 bases from V and 0 bases from J, with 10 bases in between. DNA for the CDR3: TGCGCCAGCACCACTATTAGCTCTGGGGCCAACGTCCTGACTTTC. Its protein product is CASTTISSGANVLTF.

This rearrangement joins TRBV9 to TRBJ1-3; 7 bases are shared with TRBD1. The CDR3 is 13 amino acids. Germline V CDR1 and CDR2: SGDLS, YYNGEE. The trim removed 0 bases at V and 8 bases at J, leaving 2 bases unmatched. The CDR3: CASSVDRGDTIYF. For the CDR3, the DNA is TGTGCCAGCAGCGTAGACAGGGGTGACACCATATATTTT.

This clonotype turned up a few times. CDR3 protein: CATSRTRDEQFF. The DNA of the CDR3 is TGTGCCACCAGCAGGACCAGGGATGAGCAGTTCTTC. The chain links TRBV15 to TRBJ2-1; D is perhaps TRBD1 (5 bases). Germline CDR1 and CDR2: LNHNV and YYDKDF (reference sequence). The CDR3 has 12 residues. Trimming removed 3 bases at V and 8 bases at J, with 8 bases between. The entire variable domain, with the rest obtained from reference TRBV15 and TRBJ2-1, is as follows: DAMVIQNPRYQVTQFGKPVTLSCSQTLNHNVMYWYQQKSSQAPKLLFHYYDKDFNNEADTPDNFQSRRPNTSFCFLDIRSPGLGDTAMYLCATSRTRDEQFFGPGTRLTVL.

J is TRBJ1-2 and V is TRBV19; unclear D gene. Germline V gives CDR1 LNHDA, CDR2 SQIVND (reference sequence). V was shortened by 7 bases and J by 5 bases, with 14 bases between the two germline ends. The CDR3 runs to 13 residues. DNA of the CDR3: TGTGCCAGTATACCTCCGGGGTATTATGGCTACACCTTC. Translating gives CASIPPGYYGYTF.

In this sample, this clonotype turned up a few times. The chain links TRBV28 to TRBJ2-2; TRBD1 matches 8 bases. The CDR3 length is 16 residues. V gave up 6 bases and J gave up 1 base; unmatched junction bases: 7. Germline V CDR1 and CDR2: MDHEN, SYDVKM. The chain's CDR3 is CASRITGTGNTGELFF. Written as DNA, the CDR3 is TGTGCCAGCAGAATTACCGGGACAGGGAACACCGGGGAGCTGTTTTTT.

The chain links TRBV20-1 to TRBJ1-2, with 9 positions matching TRBD1. The J segment lost 7 bases and the V segment lost 3 bases, leaving 6 bases of the junction unmatched. This CDR3 region has 13 residues. CDR1 is DFQATT, CDR2 SNEGSKA, per germline (reference sequence). The CDR3 protein is CSASWDRVLGYTF. DNA for the CDR3: TGCAGTGCTAGTTGGGACAGGGTTCTTGGCTACACCTTC.

The chain joins TRBV5-6 to TRBJ2-1; the match to TRBD2 covers 8 bases. This CDR3 contains 16 residues. The V segment lost 5 bases and the J segment 0 bases; nucleotides outside the gene matches: 7. Germline V gene data show CDR1 as SGHDT and CDR2 as YYEEEE. As DNA, the CDR3 is TGTGCCAGCAGTCGGGGGGGCTTCGACTCCTACAATGAGCAGTTCTTC. Its protein product is CASSRGGFDSYNEQFF.

The chain uses TRBV20-1 and TRBJ1-1; 8 bases line up with TRBD1. CDR3 length equals 12 residues. V shed 6 bases and J 11 bases; nucleotides not matched to a gene: 11. The germline V gene encodes CDR1 DFQATT and CDR2 SNEGSKA (reference sequence). CDR3 sequence reads: CSARQGRTGAFF. The CDR3 DNA sequence: TGCAGTGCACGTCAAGGCCGGACAGGGGCTTTCTTT.

CDR3 region: CASSDPSQGPLRGYTF. CDR3 nucleotides: TGTGCCAGCAGCGACCCCTCCCAGGGACCTCTTCGAGGCTACACCTTC. The chain couples TRBV7-9 to TRBJ1-2; D may be TRBD1 (5 bases). The CDR3 consists of 16 residues. Germline-derived CDR1 and CDR2 are SEHNR and FQNEAQ (reference sequence). Trimming stripped 5 bases from V and 8 bases from J, with 24 bases between.

The table lists this clonotype with a few counts. This sequence joins TRBV5-1 and TRBJ2-2; 9 bases are shared with TRBD1. The V and J ends lost 5 bases and 4 bases, in that order; junction bases with no gene match: 3. This CDR3 is built from 14 residues. Per germline, CDR1 SGHRS and CDR2 YFSETQ. The CDR3 region is CASRGQGFTGELFF. CDR3 DNA sequence: TGCGCCAGCAGGGGACAGGGATTCACCGGGGAGCTGTTTTTT.

Concerning this clonotype itself: One junction end does not reproduce the germline sequence, and a read error may be involved. The chain has TRBV5-1 and TRBJ2-5, with D possibly matching TRBD1 (5 bases). The V gene's germline CDR1 is SGHRS and CDR2 YFSETQ. The CDR3 sequence is 13 residues long. CDR3 residues: CARSLDIRETQYF. The CDR3 nucleotides are TGCGCCAGAAGCTTGGACATCCGGGAGACCCAGTACTTC.

This chain links TRBV6-1 with TRBJ1-5, with D perhaps matching TRBD1 (6 bases). CDR3 length equals 14 residues. The V end lost 6 bases, the J end lost 6 bases, and 15 bases lay between the germline ends. Germline lookup yields CDR1 MNHNS and CDR2 SASEGT. CDR3: CASRVRGLGQPQHF. The CDR3 DNA sequence: TGTGCCAGCAGGGTACGGGGGCTAGGTCAGCCCCAGCATTTT.

J is TRBJ2-7 and V is TRBV5-1, with 8 bases that match TRBD1. The CDR3 runs 17 residues. Germline V gene data show CDR1 as SGHRS and CDR2 as YFSETQ. Losses at the gene ends were 0 bases for V and 5 bases for J; bases not matched to a gene: 13. CDR3 sequence reads: CASSLVGPLDRVHEQYF. The CDR3 bases are TGCGCCAGCAGCTTGGTGGGACCCCTGGACAGGGTCCACGAGCAGTACTTC.

This clonotype was seen ten or more times. This chain uses TRBV2 with TRBJ2-3, with a tentative D call TRBD1 (6 bases). This CDR3 spans 16 amino acids. Per the germline V gene, CDR1 is SNHLY and CDR2 is FYNNEI. V lost 6 bases, J lost 2 bases, and 18 bases lay in between. The DNA of the CDR3 is TGTGCCAGCAGCGAGGGATCCGGGACAAACACAGATACGCAGTATTTT. Residues: CASSEGSGTNTDTQYF.

This chain joins TRBV7-6 and TRBJ2-1, with 10 bases lining up with TRBD2. CDR1 is SGHVS, CDR2 FNYEAQ, per germline. The V segment lost 3 bases and the J segment 4 bases; nucleotides outside the gene matches: 3. This CDR3 is built from 15 residues. This chain's CDR3 is CASSFGLAEYNEQFF. CDR3 coding DNA: TGTGCCAGCAGCTTTGGACTAGCGGAATACAATGAGCAGTTCTTC.

The chain uses TRBV5-1 and TRBJ2-1; unclear D gene. CDR1 SGHRS and CDR2 YFSETQ come from the germline V gene. The CDR3 covers 14 residues. V was pared by 5 bases and J by 0 bases, with 9 bases between. CDR3 sequence (DNA): TGCGCCAGCAGGCTGCGGCTCTCCTACAATGAGCAGTTCTTC. Protein product: CASRLRLSYNEQFF. The variable domain in full, with the rest retrieved from reference TRBV5-1 and TRBJ2-1, is KAGVTQTPRYLIKTRGQQVTLSCSPISGHRSVSWYQQTPGQGLQFLFEYFSETQRNKGNFPGRFSGRQFSNSRSEMNVSTLELGDSALYLCASRLRLSYNEQFFGPGTRLTVL.

The chain is built from TRBV7-3 and TRBJ1-6; D is undetermined. Trimming stripped 0 bases from V and 6 bases from J, with 9 bases between. This CDR3 has 15 amino acids. Germline lookup yields CDR1 SGHTA and CDR2 FQGTGA. The CDR3 loop is CASSLTNRPNSPLHF. DNA for the CDR3: TGTGCCAGCAGCTTAACGAATCGGCCTAATTCACCCCTCCACTTT. Drawing the rest from reference TRBV7-3 and TRBJ1-6, the complete variable domain is GAGVSQTPSNKVTEKGKYVELRCDPISGHTALYWYRQSLGQGPEFLIYFQGTGAADDSGLPNDRFFAVRPEGSVSTLKIQRTERGDSAVYLCASSLTNRPNSPLHFGNGTRLTVT.

The chain joins TRBV11-2 to TRBJ2-7, with D unresolved. Germline CDR1 SGHAT, CDR2 FQNNGV. The V gene lost 2 bases and the J gene lost 0 bases, with 14 bases spanning the gap. The CDR3 is 16 residues long. CDR3 nucleotide sequence: TGTGCCAGCAGCTTAACCCCCGGTTTACCCTCCTACGAGCAGTACTTC. As protein: CASSLTPGLPSYEQYF.

CDR3 DNA sequence: TGTGCCAGCAGTCTAAGTGGGGGACCCCTCCACTTT. This sequence encodes CASSLSGGPLHF. This chain links TRBV27 with TRBJ1-6, with D possibly being TRBD1 (5 bases). The V gene's germline CDR1 is MNHEY and CDR2 SMNVEV (reference sequence). Trimming stripped 5 bases from V and 12 bases from J, with 11 bases between. This CDR3 is built from 12 residues.